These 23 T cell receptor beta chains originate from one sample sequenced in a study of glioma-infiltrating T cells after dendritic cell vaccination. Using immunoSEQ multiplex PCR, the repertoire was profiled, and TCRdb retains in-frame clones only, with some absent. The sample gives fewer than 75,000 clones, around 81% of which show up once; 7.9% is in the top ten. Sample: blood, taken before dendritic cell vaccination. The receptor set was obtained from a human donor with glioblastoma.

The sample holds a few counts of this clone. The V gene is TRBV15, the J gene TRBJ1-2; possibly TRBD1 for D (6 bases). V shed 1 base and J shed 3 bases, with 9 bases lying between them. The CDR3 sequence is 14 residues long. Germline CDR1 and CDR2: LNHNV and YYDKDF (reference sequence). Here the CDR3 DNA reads TGTGCCACCAGCAGAGTCGACAGGTACTATGGCTACACCTTC. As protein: CATSRVDRYYGYTF. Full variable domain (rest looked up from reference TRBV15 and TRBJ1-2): DAMVIQNPRYQVTQFGKPVTLSCSQTLNHNVMYWYQQKSSQAPKLLFHYYDKDFNNEADTPDNFQSRRPNTSFCFLDIRSPGLGDTAMYLCATSRVDRYYGYTFGSGTRLTVV.

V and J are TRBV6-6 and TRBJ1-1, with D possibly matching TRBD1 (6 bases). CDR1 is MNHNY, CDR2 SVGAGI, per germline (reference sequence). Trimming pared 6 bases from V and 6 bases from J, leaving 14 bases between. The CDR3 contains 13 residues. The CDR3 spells CASRPDRIAEAFF. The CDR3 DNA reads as TGTGCCAGCAGACCCGACAGGATAGCTGAAGCTTTCTTT.

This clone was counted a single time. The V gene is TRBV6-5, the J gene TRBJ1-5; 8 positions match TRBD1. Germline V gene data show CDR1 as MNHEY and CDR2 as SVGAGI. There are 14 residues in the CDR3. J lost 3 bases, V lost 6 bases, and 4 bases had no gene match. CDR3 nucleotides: TGTGCCAGCAGCAGGACAGGGTCCAATCAGCCCCAGCATTTT. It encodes CASSRTGSNQPQHF.

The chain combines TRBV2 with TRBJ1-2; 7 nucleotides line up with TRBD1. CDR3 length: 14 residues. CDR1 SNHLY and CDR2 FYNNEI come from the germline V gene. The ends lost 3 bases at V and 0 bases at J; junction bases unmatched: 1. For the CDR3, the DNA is TGTGCCAGCAGTGAGGGACAGTCTAACTATGGCTACACCTTC. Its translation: CASSEGQSNYGYTF.

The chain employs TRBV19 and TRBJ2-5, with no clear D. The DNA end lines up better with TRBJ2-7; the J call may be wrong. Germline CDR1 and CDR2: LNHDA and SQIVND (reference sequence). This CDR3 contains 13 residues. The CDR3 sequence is CASSIRSNYEQYF. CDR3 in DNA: TGTGCCAGTAGTATAAGAAGCAACTACGAGCAGTACTTC.

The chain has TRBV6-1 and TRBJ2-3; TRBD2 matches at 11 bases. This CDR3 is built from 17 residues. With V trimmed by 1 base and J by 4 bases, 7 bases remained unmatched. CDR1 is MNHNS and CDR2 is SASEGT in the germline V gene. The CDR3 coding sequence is TGTGCCAGCAGTGAAGGGCTAGCGGGGGGAGGGCCAGATACGCAGTATTTT. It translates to CASSEGLAGGGPDTQYF.

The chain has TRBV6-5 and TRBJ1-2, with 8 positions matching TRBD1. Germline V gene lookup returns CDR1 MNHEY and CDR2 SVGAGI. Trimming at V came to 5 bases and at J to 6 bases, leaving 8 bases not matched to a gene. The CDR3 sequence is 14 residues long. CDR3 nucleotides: TGTGCCAGCAGTCCGGACAGGGACGGGAATGGCTACACCTTC. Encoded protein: CASSPDRDGNGYTF.

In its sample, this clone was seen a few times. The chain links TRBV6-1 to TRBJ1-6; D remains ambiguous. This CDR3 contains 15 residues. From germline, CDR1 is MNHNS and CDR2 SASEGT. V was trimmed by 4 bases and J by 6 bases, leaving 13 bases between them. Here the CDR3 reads CASSVVPRGNSPLHF. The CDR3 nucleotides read TGTGCCAGCAGTGTGGTACCACGGGGTAATTCACCCCTCCACTTT.

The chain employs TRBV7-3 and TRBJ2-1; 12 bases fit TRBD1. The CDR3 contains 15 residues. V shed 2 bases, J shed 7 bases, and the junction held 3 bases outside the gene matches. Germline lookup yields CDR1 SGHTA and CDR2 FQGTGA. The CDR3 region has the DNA TGTGCCAGCAGCTTAGGGACAGGGGGCCTGAATGAGCAGTTCTTC. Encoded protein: CASSLGTGGLNEQFF. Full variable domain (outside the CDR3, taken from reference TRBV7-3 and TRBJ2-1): GAGVSQTPSNKVTEKGKYVELRCDPISGHTALYWYRQSLGQGPEFLIYFQGTGAADDSGLPNDRFFAVRPEGSVSTLKIQRTERGDSAVYLCASSLGTGGLNEQFFGPGTRLTVL.

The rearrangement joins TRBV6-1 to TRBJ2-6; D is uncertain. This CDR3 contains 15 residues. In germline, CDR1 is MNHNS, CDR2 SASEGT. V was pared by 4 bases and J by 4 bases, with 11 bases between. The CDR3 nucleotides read TGTGCCAGCAGTGGACCGGAGCAGGGGGCCAACGTCCTGACTTTC. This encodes CASSGPEQGANVLTF.

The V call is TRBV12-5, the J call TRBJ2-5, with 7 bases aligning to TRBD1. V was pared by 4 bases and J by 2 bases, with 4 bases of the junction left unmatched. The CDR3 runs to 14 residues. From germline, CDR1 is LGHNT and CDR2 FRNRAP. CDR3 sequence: CASGWGTAQETQYF. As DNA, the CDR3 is TGTGCTAGTGGTTGGGGGACAGCTCAAGAGACCCAGTACTTC. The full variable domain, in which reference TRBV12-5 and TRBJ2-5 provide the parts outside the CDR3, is DARVTQTPRHKVTEMGQEVTMRCQPILGHNTVFWYRQTMMQGLELLAYFRNRAPLDDSGMPKDRFSAEMPDATLATLKIQPSEPRDSAVYFCASGWGTAQETQYFGPGTRLLVL.

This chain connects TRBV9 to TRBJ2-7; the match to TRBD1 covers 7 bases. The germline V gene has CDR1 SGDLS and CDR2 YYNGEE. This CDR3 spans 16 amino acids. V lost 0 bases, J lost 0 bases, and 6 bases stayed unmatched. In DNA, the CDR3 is TGTGCCAGCAGCGTAGACGGGACAGCCAGCTCCTACGAGCAGTACTTC. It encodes CASSVDGTASSYEQYF.

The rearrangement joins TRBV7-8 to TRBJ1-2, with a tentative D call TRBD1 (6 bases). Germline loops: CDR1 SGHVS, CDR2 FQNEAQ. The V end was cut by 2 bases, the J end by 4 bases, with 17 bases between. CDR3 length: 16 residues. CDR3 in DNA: TGTGCCAGCAGCTTAAATATGGCAGGGGAAGGCTATGGCTACACCTTC. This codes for CASSLNMAGEGYGYTF.

The CDR3 DNA is TGCAGCGTGAGACCGGGGTCAACTAATGAAAAACTGTTTTTT. Translating gives CSVRPGSTNEKLFF. V usage is TRBV29-1 and J usage is TRBJ1-4; no clear D gene. CDR1 is SQVTM, CDR2 ANQGSEA, per germline. The CDR3 has 14 amino acids. V was clipped by 6 bases and J by 0 bases, with 11 bases between them.

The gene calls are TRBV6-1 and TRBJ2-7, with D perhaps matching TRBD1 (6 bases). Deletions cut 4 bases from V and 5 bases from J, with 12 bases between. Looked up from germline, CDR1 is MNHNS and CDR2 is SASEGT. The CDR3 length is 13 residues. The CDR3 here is CASSGQGRNEQYF. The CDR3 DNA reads TGTGCCAGCAGTGGCCAGGGGAGAAACGAGCAGTACTTC.

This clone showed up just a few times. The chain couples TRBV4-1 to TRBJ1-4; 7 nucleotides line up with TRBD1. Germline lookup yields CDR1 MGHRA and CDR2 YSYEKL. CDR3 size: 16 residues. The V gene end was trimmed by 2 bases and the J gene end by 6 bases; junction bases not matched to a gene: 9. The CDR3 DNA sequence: TGCGCCAGCAGCCAACTAGCAGGGGGTTTAGATGAAAAACTGTTTTTT. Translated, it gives CASSQLAGGLDEKLFF.

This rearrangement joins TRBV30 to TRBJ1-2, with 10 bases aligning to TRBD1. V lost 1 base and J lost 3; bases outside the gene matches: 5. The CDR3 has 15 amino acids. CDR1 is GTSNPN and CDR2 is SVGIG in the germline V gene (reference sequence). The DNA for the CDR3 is TGTGCCTGGAGTGGACAGGGGGCGGTCGACTATGGCTACACCTTC. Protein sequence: CAWSGQGAVDYGYTF.

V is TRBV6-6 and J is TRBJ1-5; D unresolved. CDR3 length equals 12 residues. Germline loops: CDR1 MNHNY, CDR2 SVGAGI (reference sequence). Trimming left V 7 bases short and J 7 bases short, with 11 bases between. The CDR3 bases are TGTGCCAGCAACTACGACTGGCAGCCCCAGCATTTT. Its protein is CASNYDWQPQHF.

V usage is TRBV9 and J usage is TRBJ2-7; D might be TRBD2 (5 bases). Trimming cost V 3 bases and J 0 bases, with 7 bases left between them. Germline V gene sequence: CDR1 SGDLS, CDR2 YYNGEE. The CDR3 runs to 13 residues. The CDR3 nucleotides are TGTGCCAGCAGCGGGGAGCCCTCCTACGAGCAGTACTTC. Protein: CASSGEPSYEQYF.

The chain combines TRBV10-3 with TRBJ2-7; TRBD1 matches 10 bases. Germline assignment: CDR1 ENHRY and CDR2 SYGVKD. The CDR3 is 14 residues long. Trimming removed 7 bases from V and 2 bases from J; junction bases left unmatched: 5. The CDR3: CAINTGTGAYEQYF. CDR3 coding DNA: TGTGCCATCAACACCGGGACAGGGGCCTACGAGCAGTACTTC.

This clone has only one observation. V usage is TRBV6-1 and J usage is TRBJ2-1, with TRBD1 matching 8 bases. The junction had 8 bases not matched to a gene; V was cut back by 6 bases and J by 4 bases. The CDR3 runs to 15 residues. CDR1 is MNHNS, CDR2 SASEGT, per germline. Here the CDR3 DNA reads TGTGCCAGCAGAGCTGCGGGACAGGAGTACAATGAGCAGTTCTTC. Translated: CASRAAGQEYNEQFF.

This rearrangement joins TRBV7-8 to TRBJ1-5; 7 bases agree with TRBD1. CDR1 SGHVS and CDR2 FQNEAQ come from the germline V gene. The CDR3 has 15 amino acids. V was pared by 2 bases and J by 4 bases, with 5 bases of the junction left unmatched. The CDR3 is CASSLPGTVNQPQHF. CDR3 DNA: TGTGCCAGCAGCTTACCCGGGACAGTGAATCAGCCCCAGCATTTT. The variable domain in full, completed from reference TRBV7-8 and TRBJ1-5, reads GAGVSQSPRYKVAKRGQDVALRCDPISGHVSLFWYQQALGQGPEFLTYFQNEAQLDKSGLPSDRFFAERPEGSVSTLKIQRTQQEDSAVYLCASSLPGTVNQPQHFGDGTRLSIL.

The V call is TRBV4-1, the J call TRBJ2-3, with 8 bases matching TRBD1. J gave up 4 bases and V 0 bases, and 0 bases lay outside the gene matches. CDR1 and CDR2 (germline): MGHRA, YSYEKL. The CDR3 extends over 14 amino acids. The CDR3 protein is CASSQEDRADTQYF. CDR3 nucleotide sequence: TGCGCCAGCAGCCAAGAGGACAGGGCAGATACGCAGTATTTT.